This T cell receptor beta chain was sequenced for a study of T cell repertoires in cytomegalovirus infection. Overall study context: The public TCR beta signatures pointed to both CMV infection and matching HLA type.

The J segment lost 4 bases and the V segment lost 5 bases, leaving 17 bases of the junction unmatched. The germline V gene encodes CDR1 SGHTA and CDR2 FQGTGA. The CDR3 contains 18 residues. Study results and limitations: Carriers of CMV plus the relevant HLA were identified by cumulative public TCR beta family frequency. Across the ex vivo response, the dominant clonotypes were HLA-C-restricted CMV-specific TCR beta clonotypes.

From the reads, TCRdb called clonotypes with MiXCR, one entry per CDR3 protein. The repertoire holds more than 150,000 distinct CDR3 sequences, with roughly a fifth as singletons. In regard to this clonotype: Its antigen is currently unknown.

This receptor was identified in a human donor in good health (CMV status not recorded). Some clones in this sample may be carry-over from other donors' samples. The V and J genes are TRBV7-3 and TRBJ1-1, with 9 nucleotides matching TRBD1. The sequencing input was PBMCs. CDR3 DNA sequence: TGTGCCAGCAGCCCAACACCGGGACAGGGAAGCGGAACCACTGAAGCTTTCTTT. The encoded protein is CASSPTPGQGSGTTEAFF.